This T cell receptor (beta chain) was identified during a study of CD8 T cells in ankylosing spondylitis. Using its own MiXCR run on the 5' RACE reads, TCRdb lists one record per CDR3 protein. The data hold about 360,000 distinct CDR3 sequences, with 20% to 25% observed a single time. The sample comprised blood, either unsorted or a sorted T cell fraction (not recorded which). The receptor's source is a male donor with ankylosing spondylitis or in good health (not recorded which).

CDR3: CASSRGQGWETQYF. The CDR3 DNA sequence: TGTGCCAGCAGCCGAGGACAGGGGTGGGAGACCCAGTACTTC. V is TRBV14 and J is TRBJ2-5; 9 bases line up with TRBD1. J lost 5 bases, V lost 4 bases, and 5 bases had no gene match. Per the germline V gene, CDR1 is SGHDN and CDR2 is FVKESK. The CDR3 sequence is 14 residues long.